One sample yielded the 29 T cell receptor beta chains listed below, sequenced in a study of cytomegalovirus exposure and HLA in healthy donors (dated by TCRdb to 2017 to 2019). The library was prepared using the immunoSEQ multiplex PCR assay. A mixture of 60 forward primers for TCR Vbeta segments and 13 reverse primers for TCR Jbeta segments was used in the multiplex PCR. TCRdb limited this immuneACCESS table to in-frame rearrangements with V and J called. A share of clones is missing; checked studies link under half to unresolved V genes, and the rest is unexplained. The table for this sample lists about 120,000 clones; around 10% of them were counted only once. The ten largest clones represent less than 4% of the sample. Sequencing was carried out using PBMCs. These receptors came from a man aged 25-45 years in good health and CMV-seronegative.

This clone was observed a few times. The chain employs TRBV4-3 and TRBJ2-5; D may be TRBD2 (5 bases). V gave up 0 bases and J gave up 5 bases, with 13 bases separating them. The CDR3 is 15 residues long. Germline V gives CDR1 LGHNA, CDR2 YSLEER. The CDR3: CASSQEPATGETQYF. CDR3 sequence (DNA): TGCGCCAGCAGCCAAGAACCGGCTACGGGGGAGACCCAGTACTTC.

This rearrangement joins TRBV29-1 to TRBJ1-1, with 8 bases matching TRBD1. CDR1 is SQVTM and CDR2 is ANQGSEA in the germline V gene. This CDR3 region has 14 residues. J lost 3 bases, V lost 4 bases, and 7 bases had no gene match. The CDR3 reads CSVGGQGRYTEAFF. In DNA form, the CDR3 reads TGCAGCGTTGGAGGACAGGGAAGGTACACTGAAGCTTTCTTT.

The gene calls are TRBV7-8 and TRBJ1-4; TRBD1 might be the D (6 bases). V lost 0 bases and J 0 bases, leaving 8 bases between the germline ends. The CDR3 extends over 16 amino acids. CDR1 and CDR2 (germline): SGHVS, FQNEAQ. The CDR3 sequence is CASSLARTATNEKLFF. The CDR3 DNA sequence: TGTGCCAGCAGCTTAGCCAGGACAGCAACTAATGAAAAACTGTTTTTT.

The chain joins TRBV6-1 to TRBJ1-5, with 8 bases aligning to TRBD1. Per the germline V gene, CDR1 is MNHNS and CDR2 is SASEGT. The V segment lost 7 bases and the J segment 0 bases; nucleotides outside the gene matches: 5. The CDR3 length is 15 residues. The CDR3 here is CASNLQGVSNQPQHF. CDR3 in DNA: TGTGCCAGCAACCTACAGGGGGTTAGCAATCAGCCCCAGCATTTT.

This clone occurred a few times. This sequence joins TRBV5-1 and TRBJ1-4; D may be TRBD1 (5 bases). V was shortened by 4 bases and J by 5 bases, with 12 bases between the two germline ends. The CDR3 consists of 14 residues. CDR1 and CDR2 (germline): SGHRS, YFSETQ. DNA for the CDR3: TGCGCCAGCAGCACTGACAGAGAAAATGAAAAACTGTTTTTT. Encoded protein: CASSTDRENEKLFF.

The J gene is TRBJ1-1, the V gene TRBV15; 7 bases line up with TRBD1. In germline, CDR1 is LNHNV, CDR2 YYDKDF (reference sequence). CDR3 size: 17 residues. The junction had 15 bases not matched to a gene; V was cut back by 1 base and J by 7 bases. The CDR3 reads CATSRVGGGALGSEAFF. As DNA, the CDR3 is TGTGCCACCAGCAGAGTAGGAGGGGGCGCGTTGGGGAGTGAAGCTTTCTTT.

The V call is TRBV27, the J call TRBJ1-1; 8 positions agree with TRBD1. CDR1 MNHEY and CDR2 SMNVEV come from the germline V gene (reference sequence). Trimming took 2 bases from V and 1 from J; bases not matched to a gene: 0. The CDR3 extends over 14 amino acids. In DNA form, the CDR3 reads TGTGCCAGCAGTTTAGGACAGGGGAACACTGAAGCTTTCTTT. Translation gives CASSLGQGNTEAFF.

This rearrangement joins TRBV10-3 to TRBJ2-7, with unresolved D. V was clipped by 6 bases and J by 5 bases, with 8 bases between them. Germline V gives CDR1 ENHRY, CDR2 SYGVKD. The CDR3 is 11 amino acids. The CDR3 loop is CAIRGRDEQYF. The CDR3 DNA is TGTGCCATCAGGGGTCGGGACGAGCAGTACTTC.

This clone came up a few times. The chain joins TRBV5-6 to TRBJ2-1; TRBD1 is a possible D gene (7 bases). CDR1 is SGHDT and CDR2 is YYEEEE in the germline V gene. V lost 0 bases, J lost 7 bases, and 11 bases lay in between. The CDR3 is 14 residues long. The CDR3 reads CASSLVAGGNEQFF. CDR3 nucleotide sequence: TGTGCCAGCAGCTTGGTGGCAGGGGGGAATGAGCAGTTCTTC.

This clone has just a few counts. The junction departs from germline at one end; a sequencing error may be responsible. The chain couples TRBV9 to TRBJ1-2; D is unresolved. The CDR3 extends over 14 amino acids. CDR1 is SGDLS and CDR2 is YYNGEE in the germline V gene. CDR3: CASSPTLAHYGSTF. In nucleotides, the CDR3 is TGTGCCAGCAGCCCGACCCTAGCTCACTATGGCTCCACCTTC.

CDR3 in DNA: TGTGCCAGCAGCTCCGGGACTAGCGGGAGCTCCTACAATGAGCAGTTCTTC. It codes for CASSSGTSGSSYNEQFF. The rearrangement links TRBV7-8 to TRBJ2-1; TRBD2 matches at 14 bases. V lost 4 bases, J lost 0 bases, and 2 bases stayed unmatched. Per the germline V gene, CDR1 is SGHVS and CDR2 is FQNEAQ. The CDR3 loop spans 17 amino acids.

The chain is built from TRBV6-5 and TRBJ1-1; TRBD1 agrees at 8 bases. Per the germline V gene, CDR1 is MNHEY and CDR2 is SVGAGI. The V segment lost 4 bases and the J segment 0 bases; nucleotides outside the gene matches: 4. The CDR3 consists of 15 residues. CDR3 sequence reads: CASSSWTGLNTEAFF. The CDR3 DNA sequence: TGTGCCAGCAGTTCCTGGACAGGGCTGAACACTGAAGCTTTCTTT.

J is TRBJ2-5 and V is TRBV12-5; 7 bases line up with TRBD2. This CDR3 is 15 amino acids long. Germline-derived CDR1 and CDR2 are LGHNT and FRNRAP. Germline trimming cut 3 bases from V and 2 bases from J; bases unmatched to any gene: 6. In nucleotides, the CDR3 is TGTGCTAGTGGTTTTGGGGAGGGGCTGCAAGAGACCCAGTACTTC. It specifies CASGFGEGLQETQYF.

This clone was found a few times. V is TRBV14 and J is TRBJ2-7; possibly TRBD1 for D (6 bases). Looked up from germline, CDR1 is SGHDN and CDR2 is FVKESK. CDR3 size: 14 residues. Trimming left V 1 base short and J 3 bases short, with 10 bases between. The CDR3 coding sequence is TGTGCCAGCAGCCAAGCCGGGACAAACTACGAGCAGTACTTC. Its protein is CASSQAGTNYEQYF.

The chain employs TRBV18 and TRBJ1-1, with D possibly matching TRBD1 (6 bases). The CDR3 sequence is 16 residues long. V dropped 3 bases and J dropped 0 bases, with 14 bases sitting between them. The germline V gene encodes CDR1 KGHSH and CDR2 LQKENI. CDR3 loop: CASSPSRDKLNTEAFF. As DNA, the CDR3 is TGTGCCAGCTCACCGTCCCGGGACAAATTGAACACTGAAGCTTTCTTT.

The chain links TRBV19 to TRBJ1-6, with D perhaps TRBD1 (5 bases). Between the trimmed V and J ends, which lost 1 base and 7 bases, there was a span of 11 bases. This CDR3 spans 15 amino acids. Germline-derived CDR1 and CDR2 are LNHDA and SQIVND (reference sequence). CDR3 in amino acids: CASSIVGGGNSPLHF. CDR3 nucleotide sequence: TGTGCCAGTAGTATAGTGGGGGGGGGAAATTCACCCCTCCACTTT.

The chain carries TRBV10-2 and TRBJ2-5; 9 nucleotides align to TRBD1. V lost 4 bases and J lost 1; bases outside the gene matches: 4. The length of the CDR3 is 15 residues. Germline lookup yields CDR1 WSHSY and CDR2 SAAADI. The CDR3 DNA follows: TGCGCCAGCAGTGGGACAGGGGCCCCCCAAGAGACCCAGTACTTC. Translated, it gives CASSGTGAPQETQYF.

The rearrangement links TRBV10-2 to TRBJ2-3, with TRBD1 matching 7 bases. V lost 11 bases, J lost 3 bases, and 17 bases stayed unmatched. This CDR3 region has 16 residues. Germline values: CDR1 WSHSY, CDR2 SAAADI. The DNA of the CDR3 is TGCGCCGCCTGGACAGGAGCCTCCTTGAGAACAGATACGCAGTATTTT. It encodes CAAWTGASLRTDTQYF.

This clone was recorded a few times. This chain connects TRBV10-3 to TRBJ1-3; the match to TRBD1 covers 9 bases. The germline gives CDR1 ENHRY, CDR2 SYGVKD. J gave up 7 bases and V 0 bases, and 7 bases lay outside the gene matches. The CDR3 consists of 16 residues. CDR3 bases: TGTGCCATCAGTGAGTCTAACAGGGGGCTTCAGAACACCATATATTTT. As protein: CAISESNRGLQNTIYF.

In this sample, this clone turned up a few times. The V gene is TRBV25-1, the J gene TRBJ2-7, with TRBD1 as a possible D gene (5 bases). Germline V CDR1 and CDR2: MGHDK, SYGVNS. The CDR3 has 16 residues. Trimming removed 3 bases at V and 1 base at J, with 16 bases between. The CDR3 nucleotides read TGTGCCAGCAGTGAGGAGAACCAGGGCTCATCCTACGAGCAGTACTTC. Residues: CASSEENQGSSYEQYF.

The chain combines TRBV19 with TRBJ2-1; no firm D call. This CDR3 comprises 16 residues. The germline gives CDR1 LNHDA, CDR2 SQIVND (reference sequence). Trimming pared 4 bases from V and 2 bases from J, leaving 15 bases between. CDR3 protein: CASSNLLGGAYNEQFF. In DNA form, the CDR3 reads TGTGCCAGTAGTAACCTCCTCGGCGGAGCCTACAATGAGCAGTTCTTC. Together with reference TRBV19 and TRBJ2-1, the CDR3 gives the full variable domain: DGGITQSPKYLFRKEGQNVTLSCEQNLNHDAMYWYRQDPGQGLRLIYYSQIVNDFQKGDIAEGYSVSREKKESFPLTVTSAQKNPTAFYLCASSNLLGGAYNEQFFGPGTRLTVL.

J is TRBJ2-1 and V is TRBV7-2, with 8 positions matching TRBD2. Looked up from germline, CDR1 is SGHTA and CDR2 is FQGNSA. The CDR3 consists of 15 residues. Losses at the gene ends were 6 bases for V and 5 bases for J; bases not matched to a gene: 9. The CDR3 reads CASSRSGTSNNEQFF. DNA of the CDR3: TGTGCCAGCAGTCGTTCCGGGACTAGTAACAATGAGCAGTTCTTC.

This clone came up a few times. The rearrangement uses TRBV6-1 and TRBJ2-7, with 9 bases lining up with TRBD2. The CDR3 covers 16 residues. J was trimmed by 4 bases and V by 4 bases; bases with no gene match: 11. Germline loops: CDR1 MNHNS, CDR2 SASEGT. The CDR3 DNA follows: TGTGCCAGCAGTGTGTTTTTTAGCGGGAGTTTTTACGAGCAGTACTTC. It specifies CASSVFFSGSFYEQYF.

This sequence joins TRBV30 and TRBJ2-3, with 10 bases lining up with TRBD1. Germline V gives CDR1 GTSNPN, CDR2 SVGIG (reference sequence). This CDR3 spans 14 amino acids. V was clipped by 2 bases and J by 8 bases; unmatched bases: 7. CDR3 nucleotides: TGTGCCTGGAGTTTTGGACAGGGGGGGGGTACGCAGTATTTT. Its translation: CAWSFGQGGGTQYF.

The chain's CDR3 is CASSSGLAGSTDTQYF. CDR3 sequence (DNA): TGCGCCAGCAGCAGTGGACTAGCGGGGTCCACAGATACGCAGTATTTT. V gene TRBV5-1 combines with J gene TRBJ2-3; 12 bases fit TRBD2. Unmatched junction bases numbered 5, after V lost 4 bases and J lost 2 bases. There are 16 residues in the CDR3. Germline V CDR1 and CDR2: SGHRS, YFSETQ.

This chain links TRBV11-2 with TRBJ2-7; 11 nucleotides line up with TRBD2. V was pared by 2 bases and J by 2 bases, with 5 bases of the junction left unmatched. This CDR3 contains 16 residues. In germline, CDR1 is SGHAT, CDR2 FQNNGV. The CDR3 DNA reads as TGTGCCAGCAGCTTAAGCCTAGCGGGGGGTACCTACGAGCAGTACTTC. It specifies CASSLSLAGGTYEQYF.

This clone was counted between two and nine times. The V and J genes are TRBV5-8 and TRBJ2-1; D is uncertain. Trimming stripped 3 bases from V and 2 bases from J, with 6 bases between. The CDR3 totals 13 residues. Germline-derived CDR1 and CDR2 are SGHTS and YDEGEE. The CDR3 here is CASSSVTYNEQFF. CDR3 nucleotide sequence: TGTGCCAGCAGCTCTGTAACCTACAATGAGCAGTTCTTC.

This clone was observed a handful of times. V usage is TRBV6-6 and J usage is TRBJ1-5, with D hard to call. The ends were cut back, 4 bases at V and 0 bases at J, with 7 bases in the middle. This CDR3 has 14 residues. CDR1 and CDR2 from the germline V gene are MNHNY and SVGAGI (reference sequence). This CDR3 reads CASSWTDSNQPQHF. DNA for the CDR3: TGTGCCAGCAGTTGGACTGATAGCAATCAGCCCCAGCATTTT.

The chain has TRBV2 and TRBJ1-2; TRBD1 aligns across 10 bases. Germline assignment: CDR1 SNHLY and CDR2 FYNNEI. With 6 bases clipped from V and 4 bases from J, the junction kept 5 bases outside the gene matches. The CDR3 covers 14 residues. Written as DNA, the CDR3 is TGTGCCAGCAGGATGGGACAGGGGCCCTATGGCTACACCTTC. This encodes CASRMGQGPYGYTF.